Listed here are 21 T cell receptor beta chains from one sample, sequenced in a study of Graves' ophthalmopathy and Graves' hyperthyroidism (dated by TCRdb to between 2017 and 2018). The instrument was an Illumina HiSeq 2000. TCR beta CDR3 regions were amplified from RNA transcripts for repertoire sequencing. The first round of RT-PCR was done with HTBI primers and the Qiagen OneStep RT-PCR kit, and was followed by a second round of multiplex PCR, then size selection and purification. Using fastp trimming at Q25 and MiXCR clonotype assembly, TCRdb reanalyzed the public sequencing data and kept in-frame beta chains. For every CDR3 protein sequence, its rows merge into one entry that carries the most common genes and DNA. This sample holds approximately 210,000 distinct CDR3 sequences; less than 30% were observed only once. 9.1% of the sample is in the top ten clones. The sample consisted of peripheral blood. The receptors originated from a man aged 45 to 65 with Graves' ophthalmopathy. Donor details come from another sample of the same person, matched by shared clones.

This clonotype came up once. The chain employs TRBV6-4 and TRBJ1-1; D not resolved. The CDR3 is 13 amino acids. V lost 4 bases to trimming and J lost 5 bases, with 11 bases between them. Germline V gives CDR1 MRHNA, CDR2 SNTAGT. The CDR3 loop reads CASSARKGTEAFF. The DNA of the CDR3 is TGTGCCAGCAGTGCCAGAAAGGGAACTGAAGCTTTCTTT.

The chain is built from TRBV7-2 and TRBJ2-5, with TRBD1 identical over 8 bases. The V and J ends lost 5 bases and 4 bases, in that order; junction bases with no gene match: 12. CDR3 size: 16 residues. Germline values: CDR1 SGHTA, CDR2 FQGNSA. CDR3 DNA sequence: TGTGCCAGCAGCACGGGGACAGGTCAGGGTAGAGAGACCCAGTACTTC. It encodes CASSTGTGQGRETQYF.

This clonotype was detected ten times or more. V is TRBV27 and J is TRBJ2-2, with D uncertain. The germline gives CDR1 MNHEY, CDR2 SMNVEV (reference sequence). With 8 bases removed from V and 2 bases from J, the gap between germline ends came to 15 bases. This CDR3 spans 15 amino acids. This chain's CDR3 is CASRRTYLNTGELFF. As DNA, the CDR3 is TGTGCCAGCCGCCGGACCTATCTTAACACCGGGGAGCTGTTTTTT.

At least ten counts were recorded for this clonotype. V is TRBV5-1 and J is TRBJ2-7; either TRBD1 or TRBD2 may fit D (5 bases each). V was pared by 6 bases and J by 1 base, with 11 bases between. CDR3 length: 13 residues. Germline V gene data show CDR1 as SGHRS and CDR2 as YFSETQ. Written as DNA, the CDR3 is TGCGCCAGCAAAGTGGGGGAATCCTACGAGCAGTACTTC. As protein: CASKVGESYEQYF.

Many counts were recorded for this clonotype. CDR3 DNA: TGTGCCAGCAGTTTCCTCAGCAGGACTAGCGTCGAGCAGTACTTC. Residues: CASSFLSRTSVEQYF. V usage is TRBV28 and J usage is TRBJ2-7; 9 positions match TRBD2. The CDR3 is 15 amino acids. Germline trimming cut 3 bases from V and 6 bases from J; bases unmatched to any gene: 9. Germline V gene lookup returns CDR1 MDHEN and CDR2 SYDVKM.

This clonotype was detected ten times or more. The rearrangement joins TRBV28 to TRBJ2-5; 15 nucleotides align to TRBD2. The V gene end was trimmed by 4 bases and the J gene end by 5 bases; junction bases not matched to a gene: 5. The CDR3 length is 16 residues. Looked up from germline, CDR1 is MDHEN and CDR2 is SYDVKM. The CDR3 nucleotides are TGTGCCAGCAGTTCCCCCGGGACTAGCGGGAGGGAGACCCAGTACTTC. The encoded protein is CASSSPGTSGRETQYF. Variable domain in full (rest from reference TRBV28 and TRBJ2-5): DVKVTQSSRYLVKRTGEKVFLECVQDMDHENMFWYRQDPGLGLRLIYFSYDVKMKEKGDIPEGYSVSREKKERFSLILESASTNQTSMYLCASSSPGTSGRETQYFGPGTRLLVL.

The V gene is TRBV12-3 or TRBV12-4, the J gene TRBJ1-1; 8 nucleotides align to TRBD1. The junction had 4 bases not matched to a gene; V was cut back by 4 bases and J by 3 bases. The CDR3 totals 14 residues. The CDR3, as DNA: TGTGCCAGCAGTTCCACAGGGGGGGACACTGAAGCTTTCTTT. Its translation: CASSSTGGDTEAFF.

The table lists this clonotype with many counts. The V call is TRBV7-1, the J call TRBJ2-7, with D perhaps assigned TRBD1 or TRBD2 (9 bases each). Being an ORF, TRBV7-1 has a function that is uncertain. Trimming took 2 bases from V and 4 from J, leaving 33 bases between them. The CDR3 contains 21 residues. Here the CDR3 reads CASSSLPRPHDRGTSKYEQYF. The CDR3 DNA reads as TGTGCCAGCAGCTCATTACCCCGCCCTCATGACAGGGGGACTAGCAAGTACGAGCAGTACTTC.

The sample holds many counts of this clonotype. The V and J genes are TRBV11-2 and TRBJ2-2; D possibly corresponds to TRBD2 (6 bases). Trimming took off 2 bases at V and 0 bases at J, with 16 bases between the two ends. Per the germline V gene, CDR1 is SGHAT and CDR2 is FQNNGV. This CDR3 comprises 18 residues. CDR3 nucleotides: TGTGCCAGCAGCTTATGGCTTGGAGGGCCCCCGAACACCGGGGAGCTGTTTTTT. It encodes CASSLWLGGPPNTGELFF.

This clonotype was detected many times. The gene calls are TRBV5-1 and TRBJ2-5; D remains unclear. Germline V gene lookup returns CDR1 SGHRS and CDR2 YFSETQ. The CDR3 contains 15 residues. The ends were cut back, 1 base at V and 0 bases at J, with 10 bases in the middle. The CDR3 here is CASSLLPAYQETQYF. DNA for the CDR3: TGCGCCAGCAGCTTGTTGCCGGCGTACCAAGAGACCCAGTACTTC.

The rearrangement links TRBV24-1 to TRBJ2-2, with 11 nucleotides matching TRBD1. The junction had 9 bases not matched to a gene; V was cut back by 1 base and J by 3 bases. The CDR3 is made up of 19 amino acids. Germline V gene sequence: CDR1 KGHDR, CDR2 SFDVKD. The CDR3 sequence: CATSDLSPGQGAYTGELFF. DNA for the CDR3: TGTGCCACCAGTGATTTAAGTCCTGGACAGGGGGCCTACACCGGGGAGCTGTTTTTT.

Many counts were recorded for this clonotype. The gene calls are TRBV28 and TRBJ2-4; D may correspond to TRBD1 or TRBD2 (6 bases each). The germline V gene encodes CDR1 MDHEN and CDR2 SYDVKM. This CDR3 is 12 amino acids long. V lost 3 bases, J lost 9 bases, and 9 bases lay in between. The CDR3 DNA sequence: TGTGCCAGCAGTTTCGGGGGCCCCATTCAGTACTTC. Its translation: CASSFGGPIQYF.

This clonotype was counted many times. The chain employs TRBV11-2 and TRBJ2-7, with 8 bases that match TRBD2. J gave up 3 bases and V 4 bases, and 2 bases lay outside the gene matches. From germline, CDR1 is SGHAT and CDR2 FQNNGV. The CDR3 is 13 amino acids. DNA for the CDR3: TGTGCCAGCAGCTCCACTAGCGGCTACGAGCAGTACTTC. It specifies CASSSTSGYEQYF. The full variable domain, with the rest looked up from reference TRBV11-2 and TRBJ2-7, is EAGVAQSPRYKIIEKRQSVAFWCNPISGHATLYWYQQILGQGPKLLIQFQNNGVVDDSQLPKDRFSAERLKGVDSTLKIQPAKLEDSAVYLCASSSTSGYEQYFGPGTRLTVT.

Ten or more counts support this clonotype. The chain joins TRBV3-1 to TRBJ2-5; no clear D. V lost 5 bases and J 7 bases, leaving 8 bases between the germline ends. In germline, CDR1 is LGHDT, CDR2 YNNKEL (reference sequence). The CDR3 has 11 residues. The CDR3, as DNA: TGTGCCAGCAGCTCCGAAGGGACCCAGTACTTC. Its protein product is CASSSEGTQYF.

There are many counts of this clonotype. This chain links TRBV20-1 with TRBJ1-2; D is ambiguous. Trimming cost V 3 bases and J 4 bases, with 12 bases left between them. This CDR3 is built from 13 residues. CDR1 and CDR2 (germline): DFQATT, SNEGSKA (reference sequence). The CDR3, as DNA: TGCAGTGCTAGCTCCGGAGAATTCTATGGCTACACCTTC. Its translation: CSASSGEFYGYTF.

This clonotype was detected many times. The chain carries TRBV11-2 and TRBJ2-7; the D gene could be TRBD1 or TRBD2 (5 bases each). The CDR3 runs to 17 residues. Germline CDR1 and CDR2: SGHAT and FQNNGV. V was pared by 5 bases and J by 6 bases, with 26 bases between. DNA for the CDR3: TGTGCCAGCAGCCCCAGTTTCGTCGACAGAGGGGCTAGCGAGCAGTACTTC. Protein: CASSPSFVDRGASEQYF.

This chain links TRBV6-2 or TRBV6-3 with TRBJ1-2; D unclear. Germline lookup yields CDR1 MNHEY and CDR2 SVGEGT. With 2 bases removed from V and 4 bases from J, the gap between germline ends came to 20 bases. The CDR3 is made up of 17 amino acids. CDR3 nucleotide sequence: TGTGCCAGCAGTTACGCTGTAAAGCCGGAAGATCCCTATGGCTACACCTTC. Encoded protein: CASSYAVKPEDPYGYTF.

The CDR3 loop is CASSLGTGGHEQYF. The CDR3 DNA reads as TGTGCCAGCAGCTTAGGGACAGGAGGGCACGAGCAGTACTTC. This sequence joins TRBV7-3 and TRBJ2-7; 8 bases are a match to TRBD1. The CDR3 has 14 residues. Per the germline V gene, CDR1 is SGHTA and CDR2 is FQGTGA. J gave up 5 bases and V 2 bases, and 5 bases lay outside the gene matches.

This clonotype was detected many times. The rearrangement joins TRBV27 to TRBJ2-7; TRBD2 might be the D (6 bases). Between the trimmed V and J ends, which lost 5 bases and 4 bases, there was a span of 21 bases. There are 16 residues in the CDR3. CDR1 and CDR2 from the germline V gene are MNHEY and SMNVEV (reference sequence). DNA of the CDR3: TGTGCCAGCAGTCCCGACCCGGGACTCTATCTTTACGAGCAGTACTTC. Its translation: CASSPDPGLYLYEQYF.

Ten or more counts support this clonotype. The chain employs TRBV24-1 and TRBJ2-7; perhaps TRBD2 as D (5 bases). CDR3 length: 17 amino acids. The V gene's germline CDR1 is KGHDR and CDR2 SFDVKD. The ends were cut back, 2 bases at V and 1 base at J, with 17 bases in the middle. CDR3 coding DNA: TGTGCCACCAGTGATTGGGTGCCGGGGAGATCGTCCTACGAGCAGTACTTC. As protein: CATSDWVPGRSSYEQYF.

This clonotype was counted at least ten times. One end of the junction fails to match germline, which may point to a read error. The gene calls are TRBV28 and TRBJ1-1; D call uncertain. The CDR3 sequence is 11 residues long. Looked up from germline, CDR1 is MDHEN and CDR2 is SYDVKM. Written as DNA, the CDR3 is TGTGCCAGCAGCAGGCTAACTGGAGCTTTCTTT. Translated, it gives CASSRLTGAFF.